This T cell receptor beta chain was identified in a study of blood T cell repertoires in COVID-19. Background on the study: The origin of the acute and convalescent COVID-19 samples was the United States, Italy and Spain. Sample material is recorded as cDNA or gDNA derived from T cells, B-cell-depleted T cells, or PBMCs.

Original data processing: Counts of nucleated cells, estimated from reference gene primer amplification, were obtained. Using immunoSEQ multiplex PCR, the repertoire was profiled, and TCRdb retains in-frame clones only, with some absent. V and J calls and clone size come straight from that table; D and trimming were deduced from the DNA. The sample lists 150,000 to 200,000 clones, roughly 87% occurring once. This CDR3 has 13 residues. Germline assignment: CDR1 KGHDR and CDR2 SFDVKD. The junction had 0 bases not matched to a gene; V was cut back by 5 bases and J by 4 bases. Sequencing was done on a sample of peripheral blood. This receptor was taken from a man between 60 and 75 years old with active or convalescent COVID-19. This chain joins TRBV24-1 and TRBJ2-3, with 9 bases fitting TRBD1. For the CDR3, the DNA is TGTGCCACCAGTGGGACAGGGGCAGATACGCAGTATTTT. It translates to CATSGTGADTQYF.